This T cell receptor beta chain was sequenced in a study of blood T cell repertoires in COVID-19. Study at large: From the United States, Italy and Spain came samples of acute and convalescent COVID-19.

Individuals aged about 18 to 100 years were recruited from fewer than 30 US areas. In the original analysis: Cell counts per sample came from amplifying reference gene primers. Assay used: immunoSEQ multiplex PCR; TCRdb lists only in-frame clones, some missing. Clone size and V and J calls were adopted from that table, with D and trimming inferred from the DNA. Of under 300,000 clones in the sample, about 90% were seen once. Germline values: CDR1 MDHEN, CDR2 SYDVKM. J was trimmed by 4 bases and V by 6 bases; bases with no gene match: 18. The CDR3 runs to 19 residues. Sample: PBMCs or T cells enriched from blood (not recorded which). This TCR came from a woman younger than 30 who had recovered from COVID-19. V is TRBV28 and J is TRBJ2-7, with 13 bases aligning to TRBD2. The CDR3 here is CASSTRPRTSGRAGYEQYF. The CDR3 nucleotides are TGTGCCAGCAGCACCCGACCGCGGACTAGCGGGAGAGCGGGGTACGAGCAGTACTTC. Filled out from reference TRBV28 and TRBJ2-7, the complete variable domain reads DVKVTQSSRYLVKRTGEKVFLECVQDMDHENMFWYRQDPGLGLRLIYFSYDVKMKEKGDIPEGYSVSREKKERFSLILESASTNQTSMYLCASSTRPRTSGRAGYEQYFGPGTRLTVT.